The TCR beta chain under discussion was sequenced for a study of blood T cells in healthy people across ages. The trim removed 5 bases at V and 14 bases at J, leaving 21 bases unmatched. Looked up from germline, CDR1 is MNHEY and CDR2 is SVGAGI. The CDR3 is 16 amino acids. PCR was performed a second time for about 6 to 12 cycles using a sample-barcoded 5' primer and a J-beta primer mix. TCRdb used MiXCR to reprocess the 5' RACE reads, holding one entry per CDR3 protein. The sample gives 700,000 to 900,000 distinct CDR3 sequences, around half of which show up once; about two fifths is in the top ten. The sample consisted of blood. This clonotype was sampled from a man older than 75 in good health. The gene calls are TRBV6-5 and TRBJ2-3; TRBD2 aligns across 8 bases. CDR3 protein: CASSTLAGRSMRYAYF. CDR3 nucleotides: TGTGCCAGCAGTACTTTAGCGGGGCGGAGCATGCGATACGCGTATTTT.